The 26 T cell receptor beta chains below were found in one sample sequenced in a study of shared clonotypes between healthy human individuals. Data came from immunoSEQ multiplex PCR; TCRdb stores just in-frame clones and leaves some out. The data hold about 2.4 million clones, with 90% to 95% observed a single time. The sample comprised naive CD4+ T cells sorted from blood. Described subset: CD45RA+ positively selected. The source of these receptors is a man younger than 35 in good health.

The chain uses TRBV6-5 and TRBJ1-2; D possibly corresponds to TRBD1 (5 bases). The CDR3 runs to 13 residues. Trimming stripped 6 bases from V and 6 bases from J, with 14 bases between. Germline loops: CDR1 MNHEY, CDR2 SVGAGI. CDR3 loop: CASSRAGDDGYTF. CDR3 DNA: TGTGCCAGCAGCCGGGCGGGGGATGATGGCTACACCTTC.

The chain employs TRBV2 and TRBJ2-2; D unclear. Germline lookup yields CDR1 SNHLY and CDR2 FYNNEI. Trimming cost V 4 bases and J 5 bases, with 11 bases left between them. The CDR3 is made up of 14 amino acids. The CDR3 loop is CASSVGPPTGELFF. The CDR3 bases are TGTGCCAGCAGTGTAGGGCCTCCAACCGGGGAGCTGTTTTTT.

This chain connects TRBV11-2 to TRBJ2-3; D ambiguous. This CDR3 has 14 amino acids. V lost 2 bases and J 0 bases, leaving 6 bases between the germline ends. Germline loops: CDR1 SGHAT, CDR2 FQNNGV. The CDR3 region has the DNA TGTGCCAGCAGCTTAATCCGGAGCACAGATACGCAGTATTTT. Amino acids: CASSLIRSTDTQYF.

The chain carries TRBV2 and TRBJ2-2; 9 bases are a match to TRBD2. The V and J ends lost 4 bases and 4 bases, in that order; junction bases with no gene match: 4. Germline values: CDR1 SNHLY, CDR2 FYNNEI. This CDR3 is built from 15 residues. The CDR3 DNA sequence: TGTGCCAGCAGTGTAGCGGGAGTCAGCACCGGGGAGCTGTTTTTT. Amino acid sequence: CASSVAGVSTGELFF.

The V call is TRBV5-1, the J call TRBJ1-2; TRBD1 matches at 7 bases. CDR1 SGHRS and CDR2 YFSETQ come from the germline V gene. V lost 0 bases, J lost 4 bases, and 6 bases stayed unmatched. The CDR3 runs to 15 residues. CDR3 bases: TGCGCCAGCAGCTTGGAGGCGGGACAGAGCTATGGCTACACCTTC. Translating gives CASSLEAGQSYGYTF.

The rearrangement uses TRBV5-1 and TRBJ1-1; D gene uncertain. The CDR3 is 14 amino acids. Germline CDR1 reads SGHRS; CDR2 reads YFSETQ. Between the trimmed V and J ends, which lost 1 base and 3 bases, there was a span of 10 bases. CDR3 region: CASSLRERDTEAFF. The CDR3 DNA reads TGCGCCAGCAGCTTGCGGGAAAGAGACACTGAAGCTTTCTTT.

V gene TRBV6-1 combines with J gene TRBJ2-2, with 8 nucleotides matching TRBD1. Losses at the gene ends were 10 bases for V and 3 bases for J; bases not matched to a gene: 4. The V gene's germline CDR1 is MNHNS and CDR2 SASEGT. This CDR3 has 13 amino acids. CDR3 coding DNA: TGTGCCACCCGACAGGGGTACACCGGGGAGCTGTTTTTT. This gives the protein CATRQGYTGELFF.

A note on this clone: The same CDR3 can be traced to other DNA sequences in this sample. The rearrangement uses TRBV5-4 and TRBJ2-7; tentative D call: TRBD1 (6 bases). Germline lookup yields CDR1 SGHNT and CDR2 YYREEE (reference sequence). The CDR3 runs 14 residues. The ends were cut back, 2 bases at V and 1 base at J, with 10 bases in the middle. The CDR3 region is CASSLETGSYEQYF. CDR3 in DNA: TGTGCCAGCAGCTTAGAAACAGGGTCCTACGAGCAGTACTTC. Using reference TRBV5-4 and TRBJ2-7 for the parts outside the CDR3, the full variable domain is ETGVTQSPTHLIKTRGQQVTLRCSSQSGHNTVSWYQQALGQGPQFIFQYYREEENGRGNFPPRFSGLQFPNYSSELNVNALELDDSALYLCASSLETGSYEQYFGPGTRLTVT.

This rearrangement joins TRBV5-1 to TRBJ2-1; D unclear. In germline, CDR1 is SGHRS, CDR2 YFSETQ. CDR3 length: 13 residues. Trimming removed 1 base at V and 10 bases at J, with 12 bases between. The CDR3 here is CASSLFTASEQFF. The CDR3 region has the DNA TGCGCCAGCAGCTTGTTTACGGCCTCCGAGCAGTTCTTC.

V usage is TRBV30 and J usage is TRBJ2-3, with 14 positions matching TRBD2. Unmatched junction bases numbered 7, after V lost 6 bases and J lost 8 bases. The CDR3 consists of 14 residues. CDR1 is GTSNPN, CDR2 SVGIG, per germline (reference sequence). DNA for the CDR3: TGTGCCTGTGGGACTAGCGGGGGATCGGGTACGCAGTATTTT. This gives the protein CACGTSGGSGTQYF.

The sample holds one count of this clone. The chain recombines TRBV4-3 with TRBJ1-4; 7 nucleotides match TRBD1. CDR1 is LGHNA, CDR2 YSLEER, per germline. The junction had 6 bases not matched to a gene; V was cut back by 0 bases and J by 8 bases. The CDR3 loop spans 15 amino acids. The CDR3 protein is CASSQDGAGGEKLFF. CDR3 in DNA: TGCGCCAGCAGCCAAGATGGAGCAGGGGGGGAAAAACTGTTTTTT.

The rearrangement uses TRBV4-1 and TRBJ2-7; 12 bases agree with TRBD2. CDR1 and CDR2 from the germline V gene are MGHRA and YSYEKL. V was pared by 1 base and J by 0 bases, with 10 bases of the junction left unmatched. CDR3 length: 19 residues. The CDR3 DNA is TGCGCCAGCAGCCAAGTGCGTGGACTAGCGGGAATCAACTCCTACGAGCAGTACTTC. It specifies CASSQVRGLAGINSYEQYF.

CDR3 coding DNA: TGTGCCAGCGGACAGGCCTACGAGCAGTACTTC. It encodes CASGQAYEQYF. The chain couples TRBV28 to TRBJ2-7; TRBD1 aligns across 7 bases. V shed 8 bases, J shed 2 bases, and the junction held 0 bases outside the gene matches. Per the germline V gene, CDR1 is MDHEN and CDR2 is SYDVKM. This CDR3 has 11 residues.

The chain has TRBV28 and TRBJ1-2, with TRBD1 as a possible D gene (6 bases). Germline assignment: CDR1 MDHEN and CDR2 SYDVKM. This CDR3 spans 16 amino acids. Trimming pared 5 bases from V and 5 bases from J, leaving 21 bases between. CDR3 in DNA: TGTGCCAGCAGTAGATCCCAAGCGAGGGGGGGTTATGGCTACACCTTC. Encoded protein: CASSRSQARGGYGYTF.

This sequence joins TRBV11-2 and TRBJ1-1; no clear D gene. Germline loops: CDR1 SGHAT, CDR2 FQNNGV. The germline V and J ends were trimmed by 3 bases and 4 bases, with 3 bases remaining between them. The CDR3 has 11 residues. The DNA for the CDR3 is TGTGCCAGCAGCTTGAGCACTGAAGCTTTCTTT. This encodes CASSLSTEAFF.

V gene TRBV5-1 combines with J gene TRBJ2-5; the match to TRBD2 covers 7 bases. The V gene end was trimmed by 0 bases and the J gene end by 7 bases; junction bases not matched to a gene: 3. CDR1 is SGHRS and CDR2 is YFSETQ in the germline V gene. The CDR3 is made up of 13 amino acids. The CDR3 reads CASSLVREGTQYF. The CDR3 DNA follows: TGCGCCAGCAGCTTGGTTAGGGAGGGGACCCAGTACTTC.

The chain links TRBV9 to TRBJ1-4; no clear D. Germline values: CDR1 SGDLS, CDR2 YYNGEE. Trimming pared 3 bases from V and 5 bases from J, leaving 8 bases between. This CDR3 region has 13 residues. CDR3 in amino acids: CASSAPGNEKLFF. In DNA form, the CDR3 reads TGTGCCAGCAGCGCCCCGGGGAATGAAAAACTGTTTTTT.

CDR3 in amino acids: CASSKGDVRGLDPLFYTEAFF. In DNA, the CDR3 is TGTGCCAGCAGCAAAGGGGATGTCAGGGGGCTTGATCCCTTATTCTACACTGAAGCTTTCTTT. The chain couples TRBV21-1 to TRBJ1-1; TRBD1, the table's D call, lacks a check against the DNA. TRBV21-1 is an annotated pseudogene. This CDR3 spans 21 amino acids.

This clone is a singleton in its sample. CDR3 region: CASSSAGTYEQYF. The CDR3, as DNA: TGCGCCAGCAGCTCCGCAGGGACCTACGAGCAGTACTTC. The rearrangement links TRBV5-1 to TRBJ2-7, with a weak D call TRBD1 (5 bases). Trimming shortened V by 3 bases and J by 2 bases, and 9 bases separated the two germline ends. CDR3 size: 13 residues. The germline V gene encodes CDR1 SGHRS and CDR2 YFSETQ.

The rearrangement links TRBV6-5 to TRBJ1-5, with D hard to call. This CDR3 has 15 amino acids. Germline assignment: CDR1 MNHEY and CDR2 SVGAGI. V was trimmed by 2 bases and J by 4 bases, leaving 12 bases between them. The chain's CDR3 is CASSYALQNNQPQHF. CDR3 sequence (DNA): TGTGCCAGCAGTTACGCGTTACAGAATAATCAGCCCCAGCATTTT.

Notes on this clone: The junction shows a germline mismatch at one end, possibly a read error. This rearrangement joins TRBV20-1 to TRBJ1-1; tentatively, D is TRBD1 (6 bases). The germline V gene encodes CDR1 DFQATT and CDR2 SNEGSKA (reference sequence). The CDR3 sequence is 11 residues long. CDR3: CSAREQGKAFF. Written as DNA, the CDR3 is TGCAGTGCAAGAGAACAGGGAAAAGCTTTCTTT.

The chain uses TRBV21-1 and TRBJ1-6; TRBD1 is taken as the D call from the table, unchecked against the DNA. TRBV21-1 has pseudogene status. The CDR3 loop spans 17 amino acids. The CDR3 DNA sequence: TGTGCCAGCAGCAAATCCCCAGAAAGCTCCTATAATTCACCCCTCCACTTT. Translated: CASSKSPESSYNSPLHF.

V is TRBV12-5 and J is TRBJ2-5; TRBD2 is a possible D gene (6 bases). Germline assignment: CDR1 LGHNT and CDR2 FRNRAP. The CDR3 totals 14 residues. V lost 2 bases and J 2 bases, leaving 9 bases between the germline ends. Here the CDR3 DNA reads TGTGCTAGTGGTTTGTGGGGGGTTCAAGAGACCCAGTACTTC. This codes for CASGLWGVQETQYF.

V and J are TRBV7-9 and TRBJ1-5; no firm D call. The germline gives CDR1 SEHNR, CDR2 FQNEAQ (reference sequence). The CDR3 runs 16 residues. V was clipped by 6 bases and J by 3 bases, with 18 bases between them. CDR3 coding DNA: TGTGCCAGCAGTGACGGTACACGGAGTTTCAATCAGCCCCAGCATTTT. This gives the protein CASSDGTRSFNQPQHF.

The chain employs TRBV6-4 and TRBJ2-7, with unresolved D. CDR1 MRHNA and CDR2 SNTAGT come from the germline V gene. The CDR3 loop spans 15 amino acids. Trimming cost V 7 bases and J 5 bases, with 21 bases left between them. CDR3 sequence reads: CASISAVDQPHEQYF. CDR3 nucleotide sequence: TGTGCCAGCATTTCCGCTGTGGACCAGCCGCACGAGCAGTACTTC.

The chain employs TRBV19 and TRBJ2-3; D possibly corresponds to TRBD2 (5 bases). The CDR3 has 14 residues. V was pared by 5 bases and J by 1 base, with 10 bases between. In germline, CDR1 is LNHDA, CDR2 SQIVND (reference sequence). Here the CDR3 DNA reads TGTGCCAGTAGTTCCGGGGTCGGCACAGATACGCAGTATTTT. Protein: CASSSGVGTDTQYF.